The T cell receptor beta chain described here comes from a study of molecular identifiers for immune sequencing clone quantification. TCRdb recomputed calls from the PCR reads with MiXCR, one row per CDR3 protein. The sample lists around 460,000 distinct CDR3 sequences; around a fifth were seen once. In this sample, this clonotype turned up a few times. The CDR3 consists of 14 residues. Germline CDR1 is LNHDA and CDR2 is SQIVND (reference sequence). Between the trimmed V and J ends, which lost 3 bases and 5 bases, there was a span of 8 bases. The genes are TRBV19 and TRBJ1-6; D is unresolved. What was sequenced was naive CD8+ T cells from blood, with Jurkat cell RNA spiked in. The subset was: FACS-sorted CD8+CD4-CCR7+CD45RA+ naive T cells. This TCR derives from a human donor in good health. Some libraries in this study had Jurkat cell RNA spiked in. The CDR3 sequence is CASSMGLDNSPLHF. CDR3 DNA: TGTGCCAGTAGTATGGGTCTGGATAATTCACCCCTCCACTTT.